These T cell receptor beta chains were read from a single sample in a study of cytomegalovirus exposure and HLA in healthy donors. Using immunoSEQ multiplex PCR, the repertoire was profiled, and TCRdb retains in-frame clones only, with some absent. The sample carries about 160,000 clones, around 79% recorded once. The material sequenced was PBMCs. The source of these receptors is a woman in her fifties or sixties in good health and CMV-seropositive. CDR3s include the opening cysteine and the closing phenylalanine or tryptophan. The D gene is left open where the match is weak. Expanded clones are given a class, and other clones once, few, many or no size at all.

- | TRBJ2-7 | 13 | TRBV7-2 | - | TGTGCCAGCAGCTTTGGAGCGGCCGACTGGGAGTACTTC | CASSFGAADWEYF
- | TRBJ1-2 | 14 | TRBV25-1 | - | TGTGCCAGCAGTGACGACTGGGGGGGCAATGGCTACACCTTC | CASSDDWGGNGYTF
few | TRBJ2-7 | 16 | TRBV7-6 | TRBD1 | TGTGCCAGCAGCTTAGCGCCTGACAGGGTAAAGTACGAGCAGTACTTC | CASSLAPDRVKYEQYF
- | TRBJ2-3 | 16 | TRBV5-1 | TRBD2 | TGCGCCAGCAGCTTGGGACTAGCGGGGAGCACAGATACGCAGTATTTT | CASSLGLAGSTDTQYF
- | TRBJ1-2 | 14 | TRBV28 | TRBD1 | TGTGCCAGCAGTTTAGGTCGACAGGGGGGCGGCTACACCTTC | CASSLGRQGGGYTF
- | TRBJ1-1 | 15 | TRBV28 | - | TGTGCCAGCAGTTTATCTGGCACCATGAACACTGAAGCTTTCTTT | CASSLSGTMNTEAFF
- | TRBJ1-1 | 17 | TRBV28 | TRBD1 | TGTGCCAGCAGACGGACAGGGTTTGTTCTAGGGAACACTGAAGCTTTCTTT | CASRRTGFVLGNTEAFF
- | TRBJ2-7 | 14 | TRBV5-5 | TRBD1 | TGTGCCAGCAGCTTCGGACAGGGGTCCTACGAGCAGTACTTC | CASSFGQGSYEQYF
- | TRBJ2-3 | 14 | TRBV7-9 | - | TGTGCCAGCAGATCAGGGATAGTAGCTGATACGCAGTATTTT | CASRSGIVADTQYF
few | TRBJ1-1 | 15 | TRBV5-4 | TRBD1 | TGTGCCAGCAGCTCGGCAGGACAGGGGAACACTGAAGCTTTCTTT | CASSSAGQGNTEAFF
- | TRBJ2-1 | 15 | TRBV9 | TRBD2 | TGTGCCAGCAGCGTAACTAGCGGGCCCTACAATGAGCAGTTCTTC | CASSVTSGPYNEQFF
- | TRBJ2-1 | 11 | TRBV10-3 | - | TGTGCCATCAGTGGGGCCACCGGGCAGTTCTTC | CAISGATGQFF
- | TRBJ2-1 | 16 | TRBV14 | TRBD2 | TGTGCCAGCAGCCAGGGGTCTAGCGGGAGCTTGAATGAGCAGTTCTTC | CASSQGSSGSLNEQFF
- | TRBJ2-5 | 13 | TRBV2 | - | TGTGCCAGCAGTGTCTATGCTTTCGAGACCCAGTACTTC | CASSVYAFETQYF
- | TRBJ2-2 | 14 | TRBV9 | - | TGTGCCAGCAGCGTAACGTTCCAGTCCGGGGAGCTGTTTTTT | CASSVTFQSGELFF
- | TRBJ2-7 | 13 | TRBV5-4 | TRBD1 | TGTGCCAGCAAGGACAGGACTCGCCACGAGCAGTACTTC | CASKDRTRHEQYF
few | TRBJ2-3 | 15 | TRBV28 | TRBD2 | TGTGCCAGCAGTTCGAGCGGGGGGGCATTGGATACGCAGTATTTT | CASSSSGGALDTQYF
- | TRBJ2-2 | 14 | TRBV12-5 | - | TGTGCTAGTGGTTCGGGGGCGAACACCGGGGAGCTGTTTTTT | CASGSGANTGELFF
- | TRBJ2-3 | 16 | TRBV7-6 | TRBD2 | TGTGCCAGCAGCTTAGGCTCCAGCGGGAGATCAGATACGCAGTATTTT | CASSLGSSGRSDTQYF
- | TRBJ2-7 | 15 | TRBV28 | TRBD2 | TGTGCCAGCAGTAACCCGCGGGGGGCCCTCTACGAGCAGTACTTC | CASSNPRGALYEQYF
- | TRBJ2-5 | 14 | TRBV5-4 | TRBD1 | TGTGCCAGCAGCTTAACAGGGGCAAAAGAGACCCAGTACTTC | CASSLTGAKETQYF
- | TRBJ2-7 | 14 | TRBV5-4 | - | TGTGCCAGCAGCCCCGAGCCCGTTTCCTACGAGCAGTACTTC | CASSPEPVSYEQYF
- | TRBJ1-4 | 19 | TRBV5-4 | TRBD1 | TGTGCCAGCAGCGGGAAAGAACCGGGACAGGGGGCTTTTAATGAAAAACTGTTTTTT | CASSGKEPGQGAFNEKLFF
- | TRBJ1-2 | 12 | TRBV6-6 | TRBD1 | TGTGCCAGCACCCAGGGGGAGTATGGCTACACCTTC | CASTQGEYGYTF
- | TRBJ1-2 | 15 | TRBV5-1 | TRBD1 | TGCGCCAGCAGCTTGGAAGGGGGACAGGGAGGCGGCTACACCTTC | CASSLEGGQGGGYTF
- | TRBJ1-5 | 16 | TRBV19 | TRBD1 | TGTGCCAGTAGTTGGAACGAGGGGGCTGGTACACAGCCCCAGCATTTT | CASSWNEGAGTQPQHF
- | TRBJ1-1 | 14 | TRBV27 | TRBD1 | TGTGCCAGCAGTTTGACAGGGTTTGGGACTGAAGCTTTCTTT | CASSLTGFGTEAFF
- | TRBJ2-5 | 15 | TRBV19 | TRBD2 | TGTGCCAGTAGTATGGGGCTAGCGGGGGTAGAGACCCAGTACTTC | CASSMGLAGVETQYF
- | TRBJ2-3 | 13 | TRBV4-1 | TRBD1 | TGCGCCAGCAGCCTAGACAGGGCAGATACGCAGTATTTT | CASSLDRADTQYF
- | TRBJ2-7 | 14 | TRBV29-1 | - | TGCAGCGTTGAAGATACGGGAAAGTCCTACGAGCAGTACTTC | CSVEDTGKSYEQYF
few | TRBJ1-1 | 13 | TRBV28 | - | TGTGCGAGCGGGAGAACGATGAACACTGAAGCTTTCTTT | CASGRTMNTEAFF
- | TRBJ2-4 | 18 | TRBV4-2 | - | TGTGCCAGCAGCCAGGTTTTTGGTGGAGGGTGGGACAAAAACATTCAGTACTTC | CASSQVFGGGWDKNIQYF
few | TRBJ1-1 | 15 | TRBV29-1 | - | TGCAGCGTTGGGGGAGGACAAGGGTCTGGCACTGAAGCTTTCTTT | CSVGGGQGSGTEAFF
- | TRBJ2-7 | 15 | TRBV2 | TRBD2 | TGTGCCAGCAGTCAGCAGCGGGAGGGCCCCCACGAGCAGTACTTC | CASSQQREGPHEQYF
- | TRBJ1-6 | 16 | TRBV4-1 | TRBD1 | TGCGCCAGCAGCCACACACAGGGGGCGCAGAATTCACCCCTCCACTTT | CASSHTQGAQNSPLHF
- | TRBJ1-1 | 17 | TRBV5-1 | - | TGCGCCAGCAGCTTTACGAGTGGGCAGGGCCAGAACACTGAAGCTTTCTTT | CASSFTSGQGQNTEAFF
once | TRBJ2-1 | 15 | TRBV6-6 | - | TGTGCCAGCAGTTTGCGTAGATCGGGCTACAATGAGCAGTTCTTC | CASSLRRSGYNEQFF
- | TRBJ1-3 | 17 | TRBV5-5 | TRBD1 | TGTGCCAGCAGCGTACGGGACCTCGACAGGGCTGGAAACACCATATATTTT | CASSVRDLDRAGNTIYF
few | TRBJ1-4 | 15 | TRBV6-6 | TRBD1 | TGTGCCAGCAGGAAATCGGACAGGGTTAGGGAAAAACTGTTTTTT | CASRKSDRVREKLFF
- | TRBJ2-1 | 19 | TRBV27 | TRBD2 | TGTGCCAGCAGTCCGACGACTAGCGGGATGGTCGAATTCTACAATGAGCAGTTCTTC | CASSPTTSGMVEFYNEQFF
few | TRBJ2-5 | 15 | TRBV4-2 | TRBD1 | TGTGCCAGCAGCCAGACACCGGGACAGCAAGAGACCCAGTACTTC | CASSQTPGQQETQYF
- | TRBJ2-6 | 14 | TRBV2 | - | TGTGCCAGACAGAAGGTCTCTGGGGCCAACGTCCTGACTTTC | CARQKVSGANVLTF
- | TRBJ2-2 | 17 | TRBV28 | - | TGTGCCAGCAGTTTAGATTATCTCGGTGTGAACACCGGGGAGCTGTTTTTT | CASSLDYLGVNTGELFF
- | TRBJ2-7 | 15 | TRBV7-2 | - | TGTGCCAGCAGCTTAGGAGTTACAGGGAACTACGAGCAGTACTTC | CASSLGVTGNYEQYF
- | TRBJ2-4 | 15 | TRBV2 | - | TGTGCCAGCTCCGGGGGGCGGCGAGCCAAAAACATTCAGTACTTC | CASSGGRRAKNIQYF
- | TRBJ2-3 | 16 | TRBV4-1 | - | TGCGCCAGCAGCCCCCTGGGAGCAGCGGGCGCAGATACGCAGTATTTT | CASSPLGAAGADTQYF
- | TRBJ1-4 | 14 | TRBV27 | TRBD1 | TGTGCCAGCGGTTCAAGGGGGCATAATGAAAAACTGTTTTTT | CASGSRGHNEKLFF
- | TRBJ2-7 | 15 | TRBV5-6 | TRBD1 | TGTGCCAGCAGCTCGGGACAGCCTTACGTCTACGAGCAGTACTTC | CASSSGQPYVYEQYF
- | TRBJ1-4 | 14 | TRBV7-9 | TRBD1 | TGTGCCAGCGGCCGGACAGGGGGGGATGAAAAACTGTTTTTT | CASGRTGGDEKLFF
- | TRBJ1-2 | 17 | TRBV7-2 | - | TGTGCCAGCAGCTCTTCCGGCAGGGATACTGGCCACTATGGCTACACCTTC | CASSSSGRDTGHYGYTF
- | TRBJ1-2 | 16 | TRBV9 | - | TGTGCCAGCAGCGTAGGACACGGACGGGATAACTATGGCTACACCTTC | CASSVGHGRDNYGYTF
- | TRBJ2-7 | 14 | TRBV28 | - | TGTGCCAGCGACGGACTGCCGAGAAACTACGAGCAGTACTTC | CASDGLPRNYEQYF
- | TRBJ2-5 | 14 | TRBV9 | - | TGTGCCAGCAGCGTAGACAGCCGGCCCGAGACCCAGTACTTC | CASSVDSRPETQYF
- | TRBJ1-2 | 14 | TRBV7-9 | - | TGTGCCAGCAGCTTAATCGACCTTAACTATGGCCACACCTTC | CASSLIDLNYGHTF
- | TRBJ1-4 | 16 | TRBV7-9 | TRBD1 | TGTGCCAGCAGCCCGGGACAGGGCGCAACTAATGAAAAACTGTTTTTT | CASSPGQGATNEKLFF
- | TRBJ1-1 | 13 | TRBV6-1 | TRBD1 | TGTGCCAGCAGTACAGGGGGGGACACTGAAGCTTTCTTT | CASSTGGDTEAFF
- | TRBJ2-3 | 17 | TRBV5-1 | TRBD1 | TGCGCCAGCAGAAAGCCGTCCGGGACAGGGCGACCAGATACGCAGTATTTT | CASRKPSGTGRPDTQYF
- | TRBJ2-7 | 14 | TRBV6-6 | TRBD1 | TGTGCCAGCAGTTACTTACAGGGGTCCCACGAGCAGTACTTC | CASSYLQGSHEQYF
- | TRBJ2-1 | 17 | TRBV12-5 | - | TGTGCTAGTGGTTTGGCCACAATTAGGGAGTCCTACAATGAGCAGTTCTTC | CASGLATIRESYNEQFF
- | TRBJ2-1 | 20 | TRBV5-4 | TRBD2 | TGTGCCAGCAGCTTGAAGTCGTTGGGCGGGGGTTACAGCTCCTACAATGAGCAGTTCTTC | CASSLKSLGGGYSSYNEQFF